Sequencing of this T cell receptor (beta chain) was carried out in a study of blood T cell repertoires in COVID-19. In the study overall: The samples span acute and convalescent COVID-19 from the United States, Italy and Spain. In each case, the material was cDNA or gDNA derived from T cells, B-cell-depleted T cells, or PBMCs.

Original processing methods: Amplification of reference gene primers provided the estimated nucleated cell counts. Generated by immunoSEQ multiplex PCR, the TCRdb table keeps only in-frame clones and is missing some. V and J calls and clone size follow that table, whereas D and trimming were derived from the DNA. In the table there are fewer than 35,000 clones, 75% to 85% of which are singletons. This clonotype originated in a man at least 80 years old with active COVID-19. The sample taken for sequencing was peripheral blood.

The CDR3 region has the DNA TGTGCCAGCAGCTGGGACCGGACAGACCCCCAGTTCTTC. Its translation: CASSWDRTDPQFF. V usage is TRBV12-3 or TRBV12-4 and J usage is TRBJ2-1, with D possibly being TRBD1 (6 bases). This CDR3 comprises 13 residues. Trimming left V 6 bases short and J 13 bases short, with 19 bases between.